These 14 T cell receptor beta chains were all obtained from the same sample, sequenced in a study of shared clonotypes between healthy human individuals. Assay: immunoSEQ multiplex PCR; the TCRdb copy retains only in-frame clones and omits some. This table holds about 470,000 clones, about 76% found once. The specimen was PBMCs. The receptors were gathered from a woman aged 40 to 49 in good health. Some clones in this sample may be carry-over from other donors' samples.

Remarks on this clone: Other DNA sequences in this specimen translate into the identical CDR3. The V and J genes are TRBV5-4 and TRBJ2-1; 10 bases are shared with TRBD2. The CDR3 covers 14 residues. The germline V gene encodes CDR1 SGHNT and CDR2 YYREEE (reference sequence). The trim removed 0 bases at V and 8 bases at J, leaving 2 bases unmatched. The CDR3 DNA reads as TGTGCCAGCAGCTTGGGGCTAGCGGGAGATGAGCAGTTCTTC. Its translation is CASSLGLAGDEQFF.

This clone was seen only once. V and J are TRBV9 and TRBJ2-1, with D uncertain. This CDR3 contains 15 residues. Germline loops: CDR1 SGDLS, CDR2 YYNGEE. V was pared by 4 bases and J by 5 bases, with 16 bases between. The CDR3 loop is CASSPRLDWDNEQFF. The CDR3 DNA is TGTGCCAGCAGCCCACGACTCGATTGGGACAATGAGCAGTTCTTC.

This clone turned up a few times. The chain carries TRBV6-6 and TRBJ1-2; 9 nucleotides line up with TRBD1. This CDR3 has 14 residues. Trimming cost V 3 bases and J 6 bases; bases outside gene matches: 5. CDR1 is MNHNY and CDR2 is SVGAGI in the germline V gene (reference sequence). This CDR3 is CASSYGDRADGYTF. The CDR3 coding sequence is TGTGCCAGCAGTTATGGGGACAGGGCTGATGGCTACACCTTC.

The chain joins TRBV4-2 to TRBJ2-7; 12 positions match TRBD2. Losses at the gene ends were 4 bases for V and 5 bases for J; bases not matched to a gene: 3. Germline CDR1 reads LGHNA; CDR2 reads YNFKEQ. The CDR3 is made up of 14 amino acids. DNA for the CDR3: TGTGCCAGCAGCCCTAGCGGGAGGGCCCACGAGCAGTACTTC. This encodes CASSPSGRAHEQYF.

In its sample, this clone was seen many times. The gene calls are TRBV9 and TRBJ2-1; 9 bases are a match to TRBD2. Germline V gene sequence: CDR1 SGDLS, CDR2 YYNGEE. Losses at the gene ends were 3 bases for V and 2 bases for J; bases not matched to a gene: 3. The CDR3 covers 15 residues. The CDR3: CASSGPSGTYNEQFF. The CDR3 coding sequence is TGTGCCAGCAGCGGACCTAGCGGGACCTACAATGAGCAGTTCTTC.

The gene calls are TRBV28 and TRBJ2-3; tentatively, D is TRBD1 or TRBD2 (5 bases each). The V end lost 4 bases, the J end lost 4 bases, and 18 bases lay between the germline ends. Germline CDR1 MDHEN, CDR2 SYDVKM. The CDR3 is 16 amino acids. CDR3 coding DNA: TGTGCCAGCAGTTCCGCGGCGGGTCTGGGGGCAGATACGCAGTATTTT. This encodes CASSSAAGLGADTQYF.

The V gene is TRBV28, the J gene TRBJ2-5, with 9 bases matching TRBD1. The CDR3 extends over 15 amino acids. Per germline, CDR1 MDHEN and CDR2 SYDVKM. The V and J ends lost 5 bases and 1 base, in that order; junction bases with no gene match: 5. Here the CDR3 reads CASSGRTGAQETQYF. In nucleotides, the CDR3 is TGTGCCAGCAGTGGGCGGACAGGGGCCCAAGAGACCCAGTACTTC.

The sample holds many counts of this clone. This rearrangement joins TRBV28 to TRBJ2-3; maybe TRBD2 (6 bases). V was trimmed by 1 base and J by 8 bases, leaving 16 bases between them. CDR3 length: 15 amino acids. Germline lookup yields CDR1 MDHEN and CDR2 SYDVKM. CDR3 in DNA: TGTGCCAGCAGTTTATTCTTGGAGGGGTCAGTTACGCAGTATTTT. This translates into CASSLFLEGSVTQYF. The variable domain in full, with the rest retrieved from reference TRBV28 and TRBJ2-3, is DVKVTQSSRYLVKRTGEKVFLECVQDMDHENMFWYRQDPGLGLRLIYFSYDVKMKEKGDIPEGYSVSREKKERFSLILESASTNQTSMYLCASSLFLEGSVTQYFGPGTRLTVL.

The rearrangement links TRBV6-1 to TRBJ1-2; no reliable D call. The CDR3 runs to 13 residues. The germline CDR1 and CDR2 sequences are MNHNS and SASEGT. V was cut by 2 bases and J by 4 bases, with 8 bases left in between. CDR3 in amino acids: CASSEWAVYGYTF. For the CDR3, the DNA is TGTGCCAGCAGTGAATGGGCGGTCTATGGCTACACCTTC.

The V and J genes are TRBV5-4 and TRBJ2-7; 7 bases match TRBD1. V was pared by 5 bases and J by 1 base, with 6 bases of the junction left unmatched. Germline V gene sequence: CDR1 SGHNT, CDR2 YYREEE (reference sequence). The CDR3 totals 14 residues. CDR3 sequence (DNA): TGTGCCAGCAGGTCGACAGGGCAGTCCTACGAGCAGTACTTC. This codes for CASRSTGQSYEQYF.

The chain couples TRBV18 to TRBJ1-2, with D unresolved. The CDR3 sequence is 14 residues long. The V gene lost 2 bases and the J gene lost 4 bases, with 11 bases spanning the gap. From germline, CDR1 is KGHSH and CDR2 LQKENI. CDR3 in DNA: TGTGCCAGCTCACCAGAGGCAGCCATCTATGGCTACACCTTC. It yields the protein CASSPEAAIYGYTF.

V gene TRBV29-1 combines with J gene TRBJ1-2; 7 nucleotides match TRBD1. This CDR3 is 14 amino acids long. The germline V gene has CDR1 SQVTM and CDR2 ANQGSEA. The junction had 7 bases not matched to a gene; V was cut back by 1 base and J by 5 bases. CDR3 coding DNA: TGCAGCGTTGAAGTGGTCCCGGGACAGTATGGCTACACCTTC. Protein sequence: CSVEVVPGQYGYTF.

V is TRBV30 and J is TRBJ1-2; D uncertain. Germline V lookup: CDR1 GTSNPN, CDR2 SVGIG (reference sequence). The CDR3 has 12 residues. Between the trimmed V and J ends, which lost 2 bases and 8 bases, there was a span of 12 bases. The CDR3 DNA sequence: TGTGCCTGGAGTCTACGACCGTACGGCTACACCTTC. Residues: CAWSLRPYGYTF.

The CDR3 region has the DNA TGCGCCAGCAGCTTATCTTTCCGGGGCCGGGTAGCGAATGAGCAGTTCTTC. The encoded protein is CASSLSFRGRVANEQFF. The chain combines TRBV5-1 with TRBJ2-1; D is possibly TRBD1 or TRBD2 (5 bases each). Trimming left V 2 bases short and J 7 bases short, with 22 bases between. The CDR3 runs 17 residues. The germline V gene encodes CDR1 SGHRS and CDR2 YFSETQ.